One sample yielded the 14 T cell receptor beta chains listed below, sequenced in a study of T cell responses to AZD1222 COVID-19 vaccine. Assay used: immunoSEQ multiplex PCR; TCRdb lists only in-frame clones, some missing. This sample has about 110,000 clones, with around 84% found just once. Specimen: peripheral blood, collected on day 0 of AZD1222 vaccination. The receptors here all came from an adult in good health.

The chain carries TRBV29-1 and TRBJ2-1, with D perhaps assigned TRBD1 or TRBD2 (7 bases each). The CDR3 contains 14 residues. Germline lookup yields CDR1 SQVTM and CDR2 ANQGSEA. With 3 bases removed from V and 4 bases from J, the gap between germline ends came to 13 bases. The DNA for the CDR3 is TGCAGCGTTGAGGGGGGGACAGTTTACAATGAGCAGTTCTTC. Amino acid sequence: CSVEGGTVYNEQFF.

The CDR3 region has the DNA TGTGCCAGCGCTCCCCGTGCTCTAGTCCTCCGGCGGGTTGGTTCCGAGCAGTACTTC. Translation: CASAPRALVLRRVGSEQYF. V is TRBV7-8 and J is TRBJ2-7; a weak D match, TRBD2 (5 bases). This CDR3 has 19 amino acids. Trimming pared 8 bases from V and 6 bases from J, leaving 35 bases between. Germline V gene data show CDR1 as SGHVS and CDR2 as FQNEAQ.

J is TRBJ1-1 and V is TRBV6-5; D not certain. Germline V lookup: CDR1 MNHEY, CDR2 SVGAGI. The CDR3 extends over 14 amino acids. V was clipped by 10 bases and J by 0 bases, with 15 bases between them. Written as DNA, the CDR3 is TGTGCCACCCAACTGGGGAGCCTGAACACTGAAGCTTTCTTT. The encoded protein is CATQLGSLNTEAFF.

The chain has TRBV6-5 and TRBJ1-5; weak D call: TRBD1 (5 bases). The V and J ends lost 5 bases and 7 bases respectively, with 9 bases between them. The CDR3 runs 12 residues. Germline values: CDR1 MNHEY, CDR2 SVGAGI. The chain's CDR3 is CASSPPGQPQHF. For the CDR3, the DNA is TGTGCCAGCAGTCCCCCAGGGCAGCCCCAGCATTTT.

V is TRBV5-4 and J is TRBJ2-1; weak D call: TRBD2 (6 bases). Deletions cut 5 bases from V and 5 bases from J, with 11 bases between. From germline, CDR1 is SGHNT and CDR2 YYREEE (reference sequence). The CDR3 totals 13 residues. The CDR3 DNA reads as TGTGCCAGCAGTTCCGGGACTGACAATGAGCAGTTCTTC. Its translation is CASSSGTDNEQFF.

The chain is built from TRBV7-6 and TRBJ2-2; the match to TRBD2 covers 11 bases. CDR3 size: 19 residues. The germline gives CDR1 SGHVS, CDR2 FNYEAQ. Losses at the gene ends were 5 bases for V and 3 bases for J; bases not matched to a gene: 14. CDR3 protein: CASSRAGTSGGTYTGELFF. CDR3 nucleotides: TGTGCCAGCAGCCGAGCGGGGACTAGCGGAGGAACATACACCGGGGAGCTGTTTTTT.

This rearrangement joins TRBV15 to TRBJ1-2; no reliable D call. Germline V gene sequence: CDR1 LNHNV, CDR2 YYDKDF (reference sequence). V was shortened by 0 bases and J by 8 bases, with 7 bases between the two germline ends. The CDR3 is 12 residues long. CDR3 amino acids: CATSRDWSGYTF. CDR3 DNA: TGTGCCACCAGCAGAGACTGGAGCGGCTACACCTTC.

The genes are TRBV19 and TRBJ1-5; the match to TRBD1 covers 9 bases. V shed 6 bases, J shed 11 bases, and the junction held 14 bases outside the gene matches. CDR1 is LNHDA and CDR2 is SQIVND in the germline V gene (reference sequence). The CDR3 has 15 residues. CDR3 region: CASSVIWTGDESQHF. CDR3 sequence (DNA): TGTGCCAGTAGCGTCATCTGGACAGGGGACGAGTCCCAGCATTTT.

The chain links TRBV10-3 to TRBJ1-5, with unresolved D. Trimming cost V 7 bases and J 4 bases, with 11 bases left between them. Germline V CDR1 and CDR2: ENHRY, SYGVKD. The CDR3 runs to 13 residues. As DNA, the CDR3 is TGTGCCATCACCGTGGGGTTGAATCAGCCCCAGCATTTT. Protein sequence: CAITVGLNQPQHF.

The chain links TRBV6-5 to TRBJ1-5; D call uncertain. Germline CDR1 is MNHEY and CDR2 is SVGAGI. This CDR3 has 15 residues. Trimming left V 7 bases short and J 7 bases short, with 20 bases between. The CDR3 sequence is CASTPGGGPGQPQHF. The CDR3 DNA is TGTGCCAGCACCCCCGGAGGTGGTCCGGGGCAGCCCCAGCATTTT.

Only one count was recorded for this clone. J is TRBJ2-1 and V is TRBV19; D perhaps matches TRBD2 (6 bases). The V gene lost 4 bases and the J gene lost 7 bases, with 17 bases spanning the gap. Germline lookup yields CDR1 LNHDA and CDR2 SQIVND (reference sequence). The CDR3 is 15 amino acids. The CDR3 loop reads CASSTLASVLNEQFF. CDR3 DNA: TGTGCCAGTAGTACATTGGCTAGCGTTTTAAATGAGCAGTTCTTC.

The chain is built from TRBV10-2 and TRBJ1-5; D is unclear. The CDR3 has 12 amino acids. Trimming shortened V by 7 bases and J by 7 bases, and 11 bases separated the two germline ends. Germline values: CDR1 WSHSY, CDR2 SAAADI. The CDR3 region is CASTHGGQPQHF. The CDR3 coding sequence is TGCGCCAGCACGCATGGTGGGCAGCCCCAGCATTTT.

V and J are TRBV7-2 and TRBJ2-5; 8 bases map to TRBD2. Looked up from germline, CDR1 is SGHTA and CDR2 is FQGNSA. Unmatched junction bases numbered 11, after V lost 0 bases and J lost 2 bases. The CDR3 consists of 18 residues. CDR3 in amino acids: CASSLAPRGSGGQETQYF. The CDR3, as DNA: TGTGCCAGCAGCTTAGCCCCTCGCGGCAGCGGGGGACAAGAGACCCAGTACTTC.

There are a few counts of this clone. The chain combines TRBV10-3 with TRBJ1-2; unclear D gene. CDR3 size: 14 residues. Per germline, CDR1 ENHRY and CDR2 SYGVKD. Trimming removed 2 bases from V and 1 base from J, with 8 bases in between. The CDR3 reads CAISEGRINYGYTF. As DNA, the CDR3 is TGTGCCATCAGTGAGGGGCGGATTAACTATGGCTACACCTTC.